This T cell receptor (beta chain) was sequenced for a study of PD-1 blockade in classical Hodgkin lymphoma. General study results and limits: Reported baseline diversity: healthy donors highest, relapsed/refractory patients lowest. Possible causes of repertoire differences, disease activity or prior therapy, remain undefined. Patients who responded completely had about the same baseline diversity as newly diagnosed patients.

In regard to this clone: What it binds is unknown.

TCRdb's copy holds only in-frame clones and misses some; the assay was immunoSEQ multiplex PCR. Of fewer than 70,000 clones in the sample, more than 75% were seen once. Every patient was affected by relapse after autologous stem cell transplantation, while exposure to brentuximab vedotin was not uniform. The sequencing used peripheral blood mononuclear cells (PBMCs), collected before the second cycle of nivolumab. The receptor was derived from a human donor with classical Hodgkin lymphoma.

The CDR3 DNA reads TGCGCCAGCATCCCGAATGGGGACAGTCAAGAGACCCAGTACTTC. Protein sequence: CASIPNGDSQETQYF. The chain is built from TRBV5-1 and TRBJ2-5, with 7 bases fitting TRBD1. The V gene's germline CDR1 is SGHRS and CDR2 YFSETQ. J gave up 2 bases and V 6 bases, and 10 bases lay outside the gene matches. There are 15 residues in the CDR3.